The entry that follows covers one TCR beta chain sequence. The entry originates in a study of T cell changes during pregnancy in multiple sclerosis. The V end was cut by 4 bases, the J end by 0 bases, with 15 bases between. The CDR3 runs to 16 residues. Germline CDR1 and CDR2: MGHRA and YSYEKL. Sequencing used immunoSEQ multiplex PCR; TCRdb keeps in-frame clones, though not all of them. The table has 52,000 or so clones, over 80% seen once. This sequence was found in a female donor with multiple sclerosis, enrolled in a pregnancy study. The V gene is TRBV4-1, the J gene TRBJ1-1, with D possibly matching TRBD1 (5 bases). Sequenced here: CD4+ T cells from peripheral blood mononuclear cells, sampled in the first trimester of pregnancy. CDR3 residues: CASSPLGAPLNTEAFF. Written as DNA, the CDR3 is TGCGCCAGCAGCCCCCTTGGGGCACCTCTGAACACTGAAGCTTTCTTT.